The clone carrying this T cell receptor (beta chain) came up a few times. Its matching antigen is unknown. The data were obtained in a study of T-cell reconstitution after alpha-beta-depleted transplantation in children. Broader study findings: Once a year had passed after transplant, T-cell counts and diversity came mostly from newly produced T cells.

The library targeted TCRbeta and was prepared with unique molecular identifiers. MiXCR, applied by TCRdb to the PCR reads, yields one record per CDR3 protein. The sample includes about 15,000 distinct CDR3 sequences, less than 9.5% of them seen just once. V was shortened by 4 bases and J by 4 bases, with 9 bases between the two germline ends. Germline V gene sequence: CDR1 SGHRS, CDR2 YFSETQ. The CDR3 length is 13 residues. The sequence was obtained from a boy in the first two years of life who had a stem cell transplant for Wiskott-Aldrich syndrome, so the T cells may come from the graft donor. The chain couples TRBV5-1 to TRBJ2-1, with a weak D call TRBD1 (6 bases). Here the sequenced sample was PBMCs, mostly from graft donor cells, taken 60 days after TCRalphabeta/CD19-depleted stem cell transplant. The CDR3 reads CASSQGLYNEQFF. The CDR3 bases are TGCGCCAGCAGCCAGGGGCTATACAATGAGCAGTTCTTC.